This T cell receptor beta chain appears in the sequencing data of a study of cytomegalovirus exposure and HLA in healthy donors. Study summary: Inside one of the first data releases sat roughly 80 million unique TCRs taken from HLA-typed donors.

A multiplex PCR was run with 60 Vbeta primers and 13 Jbeta primers. Data came from immunoSEQ multiplex PCR; TCRdb stores just in-frame clones and leaves some out. This sample yields some 150,000 clones, of which 64% are seen a single time; under 3% belongs to the top ten. CDR3 length: 13 residues. Germline V gene sequence: CDR1 KGHSH, CDR2 LQKENI. Trimming left V 2 bases short and J 6 bases short, with 10 bases between. Input material: PBMCs. The chain joins TRBV18 to TRBJ1-2; the D is unclear. The clonotype originates from a woman under 40 in good health and CMV-seropositive. The CDR3 reads CASSPGQAHGYTF. The CDR3 DNA follows: TGTGCCAGCTCACCAGGGCAGGCCCATGGCTACACCTTC.